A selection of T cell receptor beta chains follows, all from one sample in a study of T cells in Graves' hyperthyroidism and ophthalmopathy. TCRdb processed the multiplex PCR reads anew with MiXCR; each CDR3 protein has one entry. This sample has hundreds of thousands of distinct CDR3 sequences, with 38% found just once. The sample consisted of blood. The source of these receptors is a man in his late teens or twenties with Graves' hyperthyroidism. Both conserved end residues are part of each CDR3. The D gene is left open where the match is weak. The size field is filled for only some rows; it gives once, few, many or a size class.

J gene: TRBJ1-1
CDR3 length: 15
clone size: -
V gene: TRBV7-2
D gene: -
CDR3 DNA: TGTGCCAGCAGCGTCCAGACAAGCCCGAACACTGAAGCTTTCTTT
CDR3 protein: CASSVQTSPNTEAFF

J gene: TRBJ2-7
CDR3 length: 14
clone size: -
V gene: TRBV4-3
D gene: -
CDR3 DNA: TGCGCCAGCAGCCAAAATTACAGACACTACGAGCAGTACTTC
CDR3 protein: CASSQNYRHYEQYF

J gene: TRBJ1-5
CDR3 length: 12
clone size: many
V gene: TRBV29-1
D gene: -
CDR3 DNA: TGCAGCGTTGGGGCAGGTAGGCAGCCCCAGCATTTT
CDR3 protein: CSVGAGRQPQHF

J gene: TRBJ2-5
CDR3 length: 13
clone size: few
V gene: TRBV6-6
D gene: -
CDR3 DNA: TGTGCCAGCAGTTACATAGCGGAAGAGACCCAGTACTTC
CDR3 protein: CASSYIAEETQYF

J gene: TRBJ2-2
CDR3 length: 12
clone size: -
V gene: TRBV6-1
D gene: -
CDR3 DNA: TGTGCCAGCTTAGGAGGGGCCGGGGAGCTGTTTTTT
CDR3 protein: CASLGGAGELFF

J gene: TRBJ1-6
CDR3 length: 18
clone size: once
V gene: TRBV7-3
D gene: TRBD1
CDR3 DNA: TGTGCCAGCAGCTCCGGGACAGGGGAAACTTGGGCTCGTTCACCCCTCCACTTT
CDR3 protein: CASSSGTGETWARSPLHF

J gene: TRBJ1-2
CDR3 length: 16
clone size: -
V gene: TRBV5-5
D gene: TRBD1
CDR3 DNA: TGTGCCAGCAGCTTGGGGCGACAGGGATCACTCTATGGCTACACCTTC
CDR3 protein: CASSLGRQGSLYGYTF

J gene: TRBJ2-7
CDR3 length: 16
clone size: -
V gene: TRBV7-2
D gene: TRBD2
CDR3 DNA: TGTGCCAGCAGCGCAGGACTAGCGGGGATCCCATCAGAGCAGTACTTC
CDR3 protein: CASSAGLAGIPSEQYF

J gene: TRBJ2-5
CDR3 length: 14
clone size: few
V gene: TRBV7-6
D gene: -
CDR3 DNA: TGTGCCAGCAGCTTTTATGATACAGGGGAGACCCAGTACTTC
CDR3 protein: CASSFYDTGETQYF

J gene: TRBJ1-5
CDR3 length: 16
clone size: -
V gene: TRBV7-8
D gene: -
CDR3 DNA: TGTGCCAGCAGCCCCTCAACAGGGCCCCTCCATCAGCCCCAGCATTTT
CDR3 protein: CASSPSTGPLHQPQHF

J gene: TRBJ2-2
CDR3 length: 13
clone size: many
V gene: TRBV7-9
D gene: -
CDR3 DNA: TGTGCCAGCAGCTTAGTGGTATCCGGGGAGCTGTTTTTT
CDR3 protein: CASSLVVSGELFF

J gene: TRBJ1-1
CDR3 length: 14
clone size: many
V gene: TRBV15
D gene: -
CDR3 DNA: TGTGCCACCAGCCGACCGGGAGGGAGCACTGAAGCTTTCTTT
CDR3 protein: CATSRPGGSTEAFF

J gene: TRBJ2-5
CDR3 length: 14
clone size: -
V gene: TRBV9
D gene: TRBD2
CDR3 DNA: TGTGCCAGCAGCCAAGTCTGGGAGGGAGAGACCCAGTACTTC
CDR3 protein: CASSQVWEGETQYF

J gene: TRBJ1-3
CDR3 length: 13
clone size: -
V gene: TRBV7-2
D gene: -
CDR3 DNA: TGTGCCACGCGAGCGACAGCTGGAAACACCATATATTTT
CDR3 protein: CATRATAGNTIYF

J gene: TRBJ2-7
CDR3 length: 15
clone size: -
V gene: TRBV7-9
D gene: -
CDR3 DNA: TGCGCCAGCAGCCAAGAGGCAGGGGTCTCCTACGAGCAGTACTTC
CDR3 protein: CASSQEAGVSYEQYF

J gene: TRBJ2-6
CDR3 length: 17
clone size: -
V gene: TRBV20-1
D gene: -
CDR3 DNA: TGCAGTGCTAGAGATGCCAAGGGTTCCTCTGGGGCCAACGTCCTGACTTTC
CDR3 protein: CSARDAKGSSGANVLTF

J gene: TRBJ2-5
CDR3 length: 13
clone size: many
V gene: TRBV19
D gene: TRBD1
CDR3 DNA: TGTGCCAGTAGCGGGGACAGACAAGAGACCCAGTACTTC
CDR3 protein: CASSGDRQETQYF

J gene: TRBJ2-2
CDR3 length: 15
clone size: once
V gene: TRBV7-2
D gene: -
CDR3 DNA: TGTGCCAGCAGCTTACCCGTAGGGAAGACCGGGGAGCTGTTTTTT
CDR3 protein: CASSLPVGKTGELFF

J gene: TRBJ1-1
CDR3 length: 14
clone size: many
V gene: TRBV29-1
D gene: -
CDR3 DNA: TGCAGCGGCCGGCTTGGGGACGGGGTCACTGAAGCTTTCTTT
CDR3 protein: CSGRLGDGVTEAFF

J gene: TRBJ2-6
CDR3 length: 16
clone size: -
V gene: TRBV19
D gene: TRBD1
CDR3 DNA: TGTGCCAGTAGTATACAGGGGGCGCGCGGGGCCAACGTCCTGACTTTC
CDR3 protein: CASSIQGARGANVLTF